This record looks at one TCR beta chain sequence and its context. The record originates from a study of T cell changes during pregnancy in multiple sclerosis. V dropped 3 bases and J dropped 9; count of bases not matched to a gene: 4. Germline V CDR1 and CDR2: SGDLS, YYNGEE. This CDR3 has 14 residues. Produced via immunoSEQ multiplex PCR; TCRdb's table is partial and in-frame only. The data show roughly 120,000 clones, 93% seen once. Sequencing was performed on peripheral blood, taken before pregnancy. This TCR was recovered from a female donor with multiple sclerosis, enrolled in a pregnancy study. The chain uses TRBV9 and TRBJ1-6, with TRBD1 identical over 9 bases. The CDR3 loop is CASSETGGSSPLHF. CDR3 in DNA: TGTGCCAGCAGCGAGACAGGGGGTAGTTCACCCCTCCACTTT.